Listed below are T cell receptor beta chains from one sample, sequenced in a study of shared clonotypes between healthy human individuals. Profiling relied on immunoSEQ multiplex PCR, and the TCRdb table lists in-frame clones only, not all of them. The sample includes about 2 million clones, roughly 95% seen only once; the top ten take 0.85% to 1.3%. The source material was naive CD8+ T cells sorted from blood. The receptor set was obtained from a man between 18 and 35 years old in good health. Each CDR3 is given with its conserved first and last residue. The D gene is left open where the match is weak. A row's size may be missing; if present it is once, few, many or a size class.

v_call,clone_size,d_call,j_call,cdr3_aa,cdr3_nt
TRBV6-5,.,TRBD1,TRBJ2-7,CASSYDRGYEQYF,TGTGCCAGCAGCTATGACAGGGGCTACGAGCAGTACTTC
TRBV7-9,.,.,TRBJ2-7,CASSGLEKVSSPYEQYF,TGTGCCAGCAGCGGATTAGAGAAGGTCAGTTCACCCTACGAGCAGTACTTC
TRBV4-3,.,TRBD2,TRBJ2-3,CASSQGPGLASDTQYF,TGCGCCAGCAGCCAGGGACCGGGACTAGCGTCAGATACGCAGTATTTT
TRBV7-6,.,TRBD2,TRBJ2-5,CASSLIMSSGQQETQYF,TGTGCCAGCAGCTTAATTATGTCTAGCGGGCAACAAGAGACCCAGTACTTC
TRBV5-6,.,.,TRBJ1-1,CASSLLQNTEAFF,TGTGCCAGCAGCTTGTTACAGAACACTGAAGCTTTCTTT
TRBV6-1,few,.,TRBJ2-2,CASRGDANTGELFF,TGTGCCAGCAGGGGAGACGCGAACACCGGGGAGCTGTTTTTT
TRBV10-2,.,TRBD1,TRBJ1-1,CATEGTDLEAFF,TGCGCCACAGAAGGGACAGATCTTGAAGCTTTCTTT
TRBV19,.,TRBD1,TRBJ1-2,CASIPGQGLHGYGYTF,TGTGCCAGTATCCCTGGACAGGGGCTCCACGGTTATGGCTACACCTTC
TRBV5-1,.,.,TRBJ2-3,CASSLLENPDTQYF,TGCGCCAGCAGCTTGTTAGAAAATCCGGATACGCAGTATTTT
TRBV7-9,.,.,TRBJ2-1,CASSLVISGANEQFF,TGTGCCAGCAGCTTAGTAATTTCAGGAGCCAATGAGCAGTTCTTC
TRBV15,.,.,TRBJ2-3,CATSRAGGIGTTDTQYF,TGTGCCACCAGCAGAGCCGGAGGGATTGGGACCACAGATACGCAGTATTTT
TRBV7-3,.,.,TRBJ2-5,CASSNTGSKETQYF,TGTGCCAGCAGCAACACCGGCAGTAAAGAGACCCAGTACTTC
TRBV18,.,.,TRBJ1-5,CASSPTSSNQPQHF,TGTGCCAGCTCACCGACAAGTAGCAATCAGCCCCAGCATTTT
TRBV6-1,.,.,TRBJ2-7,CASSEWGRDYEQYF,TGTGCCAGCAGTGAATGGGGCAGGGACTACGAGCAGTACTTC
TRBV10-2,.,.,TRBJ2-7,CASSEGEIYEQYF,TGCGCCAGCAGTGAGGGGGAGATCTACGAGCAGTACTTC
TRBV6-1,.,TRBD1,TRBJ1-2,CATPDIRGPGYTF,TGTGCCACCCCTGACATCAGGGGGCCTGGCTACACCTTC
TRBV10-2,.,.,TRBJ2-2,CASSGISTGELFF,TGCGCCAGCAGCGGGATTTCCACCGGGGAGCTGTTTTTT
TRBV6-1,.,.,TRBJ1-5,CASSEVAGPLTYSNQPQHF,TGTGCCAGCAGTGAAGTGGCAGGGCCGCTCACTTATAGCAATCAGCCCCAGCATTTT
TRBV10-3,.,.,TRBJ1-2,CAISETGSGGYTF,TGTGCCATCAGTGAGACAGGGAGTGGTGGCTACACCTTC
TRBV7-9,.,.,TRBJ1-4,CASSLATTGSNEKLFF,TGTGCCAGCAGCTTAGCGACCACCGGCTCTAATGAAAAACTGTTTTTT
TRBV13,.,.,TRBJ2-5,CASSLQGARETQYF,TGTGCCAGCAGCTTACAGGGCGCCCGGGAGACCCAGTACTTC
TRBV5-6,.,TRBD2,TRBJ2-1,CASSLLAGSYNEQFF,TGTGCCAGCAGCTTGTTAGCGGGTTCATACAATGAGCAGTTCTTC
TRBV4-1,.,.,TRBJ1-1,CASSLGTWNTEAFF,TGCGCCAGCTCTCTCGGGACATGGAACACTGAAGCTTTCTTT
TRBV19,.,.,TRBJ1-1,CASSIGLSGVNTEAFF,TGTGCCAGTAGTATAGGATTGAGTGGGGTGAACACTGAAGCTTTCTTT
TRBV27,.,TRBD2,TRBJ2-5,CASSLFSGGLQETQYF,TGTGCCAGCAGTTTATTTAGCGGGGGCCTCCAAGAGACCCAGTACTTC
TRBV6-6,.,.,TRBJ2-1,CASNSESPYNEQFF,TGTGCCAGCAATTCCGAGAGTCCCTACAATGAGCAGTTCTTC
TRBV5-6,.,TRBD1,TRBJ2-7,CASSRAVYRGYEQYF,TGTGCCAGCAGCCGTGCCGTATACAGGGGGTACGAGCAGTACTTC
TRBV19,.,.,TRBJ1-5,CASSIVDFQPQHF,TGTGCCAGTAGTATAGTAGACTTTCAGCCCCAGCATTTT
TRBV6-1,.,.,TRBJ1-1,CASSEGWTNTEAFF,TGTGCCAGCAGTGAAGGGTGGACGAACACTGAAGCTTTCTTT
TRBV6-1,.,TRBD2,TRBJ2-5,CASSGGLAGGRWETQYF,TGTGCCAGCAGTGGGGGACTAGCGGGAGGGAGATGGGAGACCCAGTACTTC
TRBV6-5,few,.,TRBJ1-1,CASSYSRSTEAFF,TGTGCCAGCAGTTACTCGAGGAGCACTGAAGCTTTCTTT
TRBV2,.,TRBD2,TRBJ2-5,CASSEEVLAAETQYF,TGTGCCAGCAGTGAAGAGGTCCTAGCGGCTGAGACCCAGTACTTC
TRBV5-1,.,.,TRBJ2-7,CASSPYRGGYEQYF,TGCGCCAGCAGCCCGTACAGGGGGGGGTACGAGCAGTACTTC
TRBV4-1,.,.,TRBJ2-4,CASSQKGGGYIQYF,TGCGCCAGCAGCCAAAAGGGCGGAGGATACATTCAGTACTTC
TRBV27,.,.,TRBJ2-7,CASSLYWDLVYEQYF,TGTGCCAGCAGTTTATACTGGGATCTAGTCTACGAGCAGTACTTC
TRBV7-9,.,.,TRBJ2-7,CASSSSPSEWGEQYF,TGTGCCAGCAGTTCCAGCCCCTCCGAATGGGGAGAGCAGTACTTC
TRBV7-6,.,TRBD2,TRBJ2-5,CASSFRLAGQETQYF,TGTGCCAGCAGCTTTCGGCTAGCGGGCCAAGAGACCCAGTACTTC
TRBV9,.,TRBD2,TRBJ2-2,CASSPGLGLGELFF,TGTGCCAGCAGCCCGGGACTAGGTCTCGGGGAGCTGTTTTTT
TRBV7-9,once,.,TRBJ2-1,CASLRGGYNEQFF,TGTGCCAGCCTGAGGGGAGGTTACAATGAGCAGTTCTTC
TRBV5-4,.,.,TRBJ2-7,CASSVTTDRPSYEQYF,TGTGCCAGCAGCGTGACTACTGACAGGCCCTCCTACGAGCAGTACTTC
TRBV5-1,.,.,TRBJ2-5,CASSLEGGFQETQYF,TGCGCCAGCAGCTTGGAAGGCGGCTTCCAAGAGACCCAGTACTTC
TRBV13,.,TRBD1,TRBJ2-3,CASSWTGHSQWADTQYF,TGTGCCAGCAGCTGGACAGGGCACTCCCAATGGGCAGATACGCAGTATTTT
TRBV28,.,.,TRBJ1-1,CASSDRMRGDTEAFF,TGTGCCAGCAGTGACAGGATGAGGGGGGACACTGAAGCTTTCTTT
TRBV9,.,.,TRBJ2-3,CASSVVGTTSDTQYF,TGTGCCAGCAGCGTAGTAGGCACTACATCAGATACGCAGTATTTT
TRBV5-1,.,TRBD1,TRBJ2-2,CASSQVGQGGTGELFF,TGCGCCAGCAGCCAGGTCGGACAGGGTGGGACCGGGGAGCTGTTTTTT
TRBV5-1,.,.,TRBJ2-1,CASSLEVYEQFF,TGCGCCAGCAGCTTGGAAGTGTACGAGCAGTTCTTC
TRBV28,few,.,TRBJ1-1,CASSLVIMNTEAFF,TGTGCCAGCAGTTTAGTGATTATGAACACTGAAGCTTTCTTT
TRBV6-6,.,TRBD1,TRBJ2-2,CASSYSTGILAGELFF,TGTGCCAGCAGTTACTCGACAGGGATCCTCGCCGGGGAGCTGTTTTTT
TRBV9,.,TRBD2,TRBJ2-3,CASSVGLAGGVPYNF,TGTGCCAGCAGCGTAGGGCTAGCGGGAGGGGTCCCGTACAATTTT
TRBV13,.,.,TRBJ1-1,CASSLGWAEAFF,TGTGCCAGCAGCTTAGGGTGGGCTGAAGCTTTCTTT
TRBV9,.,.,TRBJ1-1,CASSVGGTEAFF,TGTGCCAGCAGCGTTGGGGGGACTGAAGCTTTCTTT